Listed here are 17 T cell receptor beta chains from one sample, sequenced in a study of cytomegalovirus exposure and HLA in healthy donors. The study ran its PCR with 60 Vbeta and 13 Jbeta primers. The protocol was immunoSEQ multiplex PCR, while the TCRdb copy is restricted to in-frame clones and leaves out a portion. The sample has more than 85,000 clones, nearly 70% seen once. The sequencing input was PBMCs. All receptors come from a woman aged 70 to 79 in good health and CMV-seropositive.

This chain links TRBV2 with TRBJ1-5, with TRBD1 matching over 8 bases. After removal of 5 bases from V and 0 bases from J, the junction contained 3 bases not matched to a gene. The germline CDR1 and CDR2 sequences are SNHLY and FYNNEI. This CDR3 has 15 amino acids. The CDR3 sequence: CASSTGTGSNQPQHF. The CDR3 region has the DNA TGTGCCAGCAGTACCGGGACAGGTAGCAATCAGCCCCAGCATTTT.

This chain connects TRBV10-3 to TRBJ1-1, with 9 positions matching TRBD1. CDR1 is ENHRY and CDR2 is SYGVKD in the germline V gene. With V trimmed by 8 bases and J by 1 base, 5 bases remained unmatched. The CDR3 has 14 amino acids. CDR3 in amino acids: CAIGDRESNTEAFF. The DNA for the CDR3 is TGTGCCATCGGGGACAGGGAATCGAACACTGAAGCTTTCTTT.

The chain uses TRBV2 and TRBJ2-3; the match to TRBD1 covers 8 bases. CDR3 length equals 16 residues. V lost 4 bases to trimming and J lost 4 bases; unmatched junction nucleotides: 10. Germline CDR1 is SNHLY and CDR2 is FYNNEI. For the CDR3, the DNA is TGTGCCAGCAGTGTCGACAGGGGCGCTGGTGCAGATACGCAGTATTTT. Amino acid sequence: CASSVDRGAGADTQYF.

In DNA form, the CDR3 reads TGTGCCAGCAGCCAAGACGCTCTAGCGGGGTACTACGAGCAGTACTTC. Translation gives CASSQDALAGYYEQYF. This chain links TRBV4-2 with TRBJ2-7, with TRBD2 matching 9 bases. The germline V gene has CDR1 LGHNA and CDR2 YNFKEQ. CDR3 length: 16 residues. Unmatched junction bases numbered 6, after V lost 0 bases and J lost 3 bases.

The J gene is TRBJ2-5, the V gene TRBV9; 7 bases are shared with TRBD2. CDR1 and CDR2 from the germline V gene are SGDLS and YYNGEE. The CDR3 is 14 residues long. J gave up 8 bases and V 0 bases, and 7 bases lay outside the gene matches. DNA of the CDR3: TGTGCCAGCAGCGTAGAGTCCGGGGGGACCACCCAGTACTTC. Translated: CASSVESGGTTQYF.

This chain joins TRBV5-1 and TRBJ1-1, with D possibly matching TRBD1 (5 bases). V shed 4 bases and J shed 2 bases, with 9 bases lying between them. CDR3 length: 13 residues. Germline CDR1 SGHRS, CDR2 YFSETQ. CDR3 amino acids: CASSQTVNTEAFF. CDR3 DNA: TGCGCCAGCAGCCAGACAGTAAACACTGAAGCTTTCTTT.

This clone occurred once. The chain uses TRBV5-4 and TRBJ1-6, with no clear D. Per germline, CDR1 SGHNT and CDR2 YYREEE (reference sequence). The CDR3 covers 13 residues. V shed 7 bases and J shed 7 bases, with 12 bases lying between them. The CDR3 here is CASHEQTNSPLHF. The CDR3 DNA follows: TGTGCCAGCCATGAACAGACAAATTCACCCCTCCACTTT.

This clone came up a few times. The chain links TRBV5-6 to TRBJ2-7, with D uncertain. CDR3 size: 14 residues. Germline assignment: CDR1 SGHDT and CDR2 YYEEEE. V lost 1 base and J 2 bases, leaving 10 bases between the germline ends. CDR3 residues: CASSLWVAAYEQYF. For the CDR3, the DNA is TGTGCCAGCAGCTTGTGGGTAGCCGCCTACGAGCAGTACTTC.

J is TRBJ1-6 and V is TRBV5-1, with D possibly matching TRBD1 (6 bases). The CDR3 runs 15 residues. Trimming took off 4 bases at V and 9 bases at J, with 17 bases between the two ends. Germline CDR1 SGHRS, CDR2 YFSETQ. CDR3: CASSQGQGQGSPLHF. For the CDR3, the DNA is TGCGCCAGCAGCCAGGGGCAGGGTCAGGGTTCACCCCTCCACTTT.

This clone is a singleton in its sample. J is TRBJ1-1 and V is TRBV6-6, with 7 bases identical to TRBD1. Germline V gene lookup returns CDR1 MNHNY and CDR2 SVGAGI (reference sequence). The CDR3 is 12 residues long. V lost 7 bases, J lost 5 bases, and 4 bases stayed unmatched. The CDR3 sequence is CASTPGGTEAFF. CDR3 DNA: TGTGCCAGCACCCCAGGGGGGACTGAAGCTTTCTTT.

A single count supports this clone. The genes are TRBV30 and TRBJ1-2; tentative D call: TRBD1 (6 bases). The CDR3 sequence is 13 residues long. The germline V gene encodes CDR1 GTSNPN and CDR2 SVGIG (reference sequence). The germline V and J ends were trimmed by 7 bases and 3 bases, with 15 bases remaining between them. CDR3 sequence (DNA): TGTGCCTCCGATTCCAGGGGAGACTATGGCTACACCTTC. Its translation: CASDSRGDYGYTF. The variable domain in full, completed from reference TRBV30 and TRBJ1-2, reads SQTIHQWPATLVQPVGSPLSLECTVEGTSNPNLYWYRQAAGRGLQLLFYSVGIGQISSEVPQNLSASRPQDRQFILSSKKLLLSDSGFYLCASDSRGDYGYTFGSGTRLTVV.

This rearrangement joins TRBV7-2 to TRBJ1-3; D call uncertain. The CDR3 runs to 16 residues. V lost 5 bases to trimming and J lost 0 bases, with 14 bases between them. Germline CDR1 SGHTA, CDR2 FQGNSA. The CDR3 loop reads CASSGRLLSSGNTIYF. Here the CDR3 DNA reads TGTGCCAGCAGCGGCCGACTCTTGAGCTCTGGAAACACCATATATTTT. Full variable domain (missing parts from reference TRBV7-2 and TRBJ1-3): GAGVSQSPSNKVTEKGKDVELRCDPISGHTALYWYRQSLGQGLEFLIYFQGNSAPDKSGLPSDRFSAERTGGSVSTLTIQRTQQEDSAVYLCASSGRLLSSGNTIYFGEGSWLTVV.

This chain uses TRBV5-6 with TRBJ2-7; D is possibly TRBD1 (5 bases). Trimming took off 2 bases at V and 3 bases at J, with 15 bases between the two ends. Germline CDR1 reads SGHDT; CDR2 reads YYEEEE. The CDR3 totals 15 residues. CDR3 amino acids: CASSFYRSHFYEQYF. For the CDR3, the DNA is TGTGCCAGCAGCTTTTACAGGTCCCATTTCTACGAGCAGTACTTC.

This clone was counted a single time. This chain uses TRBV7-2 with TRBJ1-3; 7 bases map to TRBD1. The CDR3 has 15 amino acids. Germline CDR1 is SGHTA and CDR2 is FQGNSA. Germline trimming cut 1 base from V and 3 bases from J; bases unmatched to any gene: 3. Here the CDR3 DNA reads TGTGCCAGCAGCTTAGAAGGGGGCTATGGAAACACCATATATTTT. Translating gives CASSLEGGYGNTIYF.

The J gene is TRBJ2-1, the V gene TRBV2; 9 nucleotides line up with TRBD2. CDR1 and CDR2 (germline): SNHLY, FYNNEI. The CDR3 has 13 amino acids. V lost 9 bases and J lost 5; bases outside the gene matches: 5. For the CDR3, the DNA is TGTGCCAGTCATAGCGGGGGTGACAATGAGCAGTTCTTC. Amino acids: CASHSGGDNEQFF.

This chain connects TRBV5-1 to TRBJ1-3, with a tentative D call TRBD1 (5 bases). CDR3 length: 15 residues. Per the germline V gene, CDR1 is SGHRS and CDR2 is YFSETQ. Trimming removed 3 bases from V and 2 bases from J, with 12 bases in between. CDR3 region: CASSSQGPPGNTIYF. The CDR3 DNA reads as TGCGCCAGCAGCTCGCAGGGTCCTCCTGGAAACACCATATATTTT.

J is TRBJ1-1 and V is TRBV6-6; D not certain. CDR3 length: 12 amino acids. Germline lookup yields CDR1 MNHNY and CDR2 SVGAGI (reference sequence). V lost 7 bases, J lost 2 bases, and 8 bases lay in between. The CDR3 sequence is CASNGVNTEAFF. DNA for the CDR3: TGTGCCAGCAACGGGGTTAACACTGAAGCTTTCTTT.